This T cell receptor (beta chain) was recovered during a study of T cells in Graves' hyperthyroidism and ophthalmopathy. Study-wide background: Initial diagnosis, before any treatment, was when peripheral blood was collected. Study-level findings and limits: Model predictions of ophthalmopathy came a median roughly 6.7 months before onset.

This clonotype was seen at least ten times. Its antigen is not known. The CDR3 contains 13 residues. The J segment lost 3 bases and the V segment lost 4 bases, leaving 0 bases of the junction unmatched. From germline, CDR1 is WNHNN and CDR2 SYGVQD (reference sequence). RNA transcripts gave rise to amplified TCR beta CDR3 regions. An initial round of RT-PCR targeting the TCR CDR3 relied on the HTBI primer set. MiXCR, run by TCRdb on the multiplex PCR reads, gives a single entry per CDR3 protein. Among nearly 750,000 distinct CDR3 sequences, around a third were seen once, and the ten largest hold approximately 31%.

The rearrangement links TRBV10-1 to TRBJ2-7; 10 nucleotides match TRBD1. Sequences were obtained from blood. The source of this sequence is a middle-aged woman with Graves' hyperthyroidism. This CDR3 reads CASSGTGGYEQYF. CDR3 sequence (DNA): TGCGCCAGCAGTGGGACAGGGGGCTACGAGCAGTACTTC.